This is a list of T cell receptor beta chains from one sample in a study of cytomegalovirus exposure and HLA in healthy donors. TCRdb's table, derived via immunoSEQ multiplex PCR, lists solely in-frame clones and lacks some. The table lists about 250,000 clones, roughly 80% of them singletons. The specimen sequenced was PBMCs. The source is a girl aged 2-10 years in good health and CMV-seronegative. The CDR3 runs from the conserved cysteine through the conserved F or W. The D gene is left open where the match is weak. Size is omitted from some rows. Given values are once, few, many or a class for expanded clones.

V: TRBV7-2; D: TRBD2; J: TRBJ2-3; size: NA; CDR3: CASSPRTSGSTDTQYF; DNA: TGTGCCAGCAGCCCCCGGACTAGCGGATCCACAGATACGCAGTATTTT
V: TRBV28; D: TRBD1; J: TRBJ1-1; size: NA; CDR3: CASSAGQGLTEAFF; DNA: TGTGCCAGCAGTGCTGGACAGGGTTTGACTGAAGCTTTCTTT
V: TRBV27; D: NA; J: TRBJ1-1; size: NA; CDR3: CASETASEAFF; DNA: TGTGCCAGCGAGACAGCCTCCGAGGCTTTCTTT
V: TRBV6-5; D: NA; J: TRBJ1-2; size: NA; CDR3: CASSYSAGYGYTF; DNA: TGTGCCAGCAGTTACTCCGCGGGGTATGGCTACACCTTC
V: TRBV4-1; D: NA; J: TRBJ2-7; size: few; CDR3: CASSRAHRASYEQYF; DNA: TGCGCCAGCAGCCGGGCACACAGGGCTTCCTACGAGCAGTACTTC
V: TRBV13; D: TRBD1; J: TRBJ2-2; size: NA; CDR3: CASSSGRGPTGELFF; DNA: TGTGCCAGCAGCTCCGGCAGGGGGCCCACCGGGGAGCTGTTTTTT
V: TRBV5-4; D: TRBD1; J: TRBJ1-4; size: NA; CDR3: CASSLFGTGGANEKLFF; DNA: TGTGCCAGCAGCTTGTTCGGGACAGGGGGGGCTAATGAAAAACTGTTTTTT
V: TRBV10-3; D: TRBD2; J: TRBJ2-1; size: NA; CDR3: CAISAGGVNEQFF; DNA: TGTGCCATCAGCGCGGGGGGGGTCAATGAGCAGTTCTTC
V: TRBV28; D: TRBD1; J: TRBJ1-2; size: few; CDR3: CASSPAGGGSYGYTF; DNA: TGTGCCAGCAGTCCCGCCGGAGGGGGCTCTTATGGCTACACCTTC
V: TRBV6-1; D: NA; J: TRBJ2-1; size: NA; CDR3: CASSPLNNEQFF; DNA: TGTGCCAGCAGCCCCCTAAACAATGAGCAGTTCTTC
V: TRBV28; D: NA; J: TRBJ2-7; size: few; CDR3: CASSFRTGSYEQYF; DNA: TGTGCCAGCAGTTTCCGAACAGGCTCCTACGAGCAGTACTTC
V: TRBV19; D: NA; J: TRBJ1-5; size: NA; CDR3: CASSIGGFNQPQHF; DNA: TGTGCCAGTAGTATAGGTGGCTTCAATCAGCCCCAGCATTTT
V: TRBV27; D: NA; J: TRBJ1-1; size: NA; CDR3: CVSSRAGNTEAFF; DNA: TGTGTCAGCAGCAGGGCAGGGAACACTGAAGCTTTCTTT
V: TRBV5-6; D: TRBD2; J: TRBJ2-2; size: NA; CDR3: CASSVGTSGSTGELFF; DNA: TGTGCCAGCAGCGTGGGGACTAGCGGGAGCACCGGGGAGCTGTTTTTT
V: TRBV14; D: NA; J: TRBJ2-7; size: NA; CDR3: CASSQGTPEQYF; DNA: TGTGCCAGCAGCCAAGGGACACCCGAGCAGTACTTC
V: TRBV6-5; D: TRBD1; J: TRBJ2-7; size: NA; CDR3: CASRNAGTGAYEQYF; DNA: TGTGCCAGCAGAAACGCCGGGACAGGGGCCTACGAGCAGTACTTC
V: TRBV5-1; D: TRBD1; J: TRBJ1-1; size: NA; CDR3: CASSPGQAYTEAFF; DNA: TGCGCCAGCAGCCCGGGACAGGCCTACACTGAAGCTTTCTTT
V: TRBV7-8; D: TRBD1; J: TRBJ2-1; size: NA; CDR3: CASSLPWTGVTNEQFF; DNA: TGTGCCAGCAGCTTACCCTGGACAGGGGTTACCAATGAGCAGTTCTTC
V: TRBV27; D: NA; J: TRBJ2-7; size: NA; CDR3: CASSSDRNTILEYF; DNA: TGTGCCAGCAGTTCAGACAGGAACACGATTCTAGAGTACTTC
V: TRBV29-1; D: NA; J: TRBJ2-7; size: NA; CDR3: CSVLCLYPGFGSYEQYF; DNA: TGCAGCGTTCTATGCTTGTATCCGGGATTCGGATCCTACGAGCAGTACTTC
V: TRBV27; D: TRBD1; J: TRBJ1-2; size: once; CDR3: CASSLQGTGRPYGYTF; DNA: TGTGCCAGCAGTTTGCAAGGGACAGGACGTCCCTATGGCTACACCTTC
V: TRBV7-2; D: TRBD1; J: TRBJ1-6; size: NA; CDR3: CASSPRQGGVSYNSPLHF; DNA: TGTGCCAGCAGCCCCCGACAGGGAGGTGTTTCCTATAATTCACCCCTCCACTTT
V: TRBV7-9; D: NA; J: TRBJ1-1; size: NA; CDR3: CSSSLVTPRSNTEAFF; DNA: TGTTCCAGCAGCTTAGTAACGCCCCGGTCGAACACTGAAGCTTTCTTT